The entry below gives a single T cell receptor (beta chain) sequence along with its context. This CDR3 is 14 amino acids long. Per germline, CDR1 SGHRS and CDR2 YFSETQ. With 1 base removed from V and 8 bases from J, the gap between germline ends came to 12 bases. In the PCR, 60 Vbeta and 13 Jbeta primers were used. Clones were read by immunoSEQ multiplex PCR, and TCRdb kept only the in-frame ones, dropping some. In the table there are under 200,000 clones, 78% of which are singletons. This specimen comes from a study of cytomegalovirus exposure and HLA in healthy donors. The receptor was isolated from a woman between 40 and 55 years old in good health and CMV-seropositive. Specimen: PBMCs. The rearrangement links TRBV5-1 to TRBJ1-4; weak D call: TRBD1 (6 bases). DNA for the CDR3: TGCGCCAGCAGCTTGTTAGGGGGATTGGAAAAACTGTTTTTT. It is translated as CASSLLGGLEKLFF.